This passage covers 8 T cell receptor beta chains from one sample sequenced in a study of blood T cells in healthy people across ages. The authors ran a second PCR of roughly 6 to 12 cycles using a sample-barcoded 5' primer and a J-beta primer mix. One entry per CDR3 protein results from TCRdb running MiXCR on the 5' RACE reads. In the table there are more than 1,000,000 distinct CDR3 sequences, approximately 25% of which are singletons. This sample was shared with a second study, whose subject was T cells of mothers and their children.

Sequenced sample: blood. These receptors came from a girl aged 2-15 years in good health.

In regard to this clonotype: It may be a read error: a sequence one base away is much more abundant. The gene calls are TRBV28 and TRBJ2-5, with D tentatively TRBD2 (5 bases). This CDR3 has 12 amino acids. Germline lookup yields CDR1 MDHEN and CDR2 SYDVKM. With 6 bases removed from V and 5 bases from J, the gap between germline ends came to 10 bases. For the CDR3, the DNA is TGTGCCAGCAGGTCCCCGGGGGAGACCCAGTACTTC. Its protein is CASRSPGETQYF.

This clonotype was detected a few times. V is TRBV4-2 and J is TRBJ2-4; no firm D call. The CDR3 has 17 residues. Germline CDR1 is LGHNA and CDR2 is YNFKEQ. Trimming took 2 bases from V and 0 from J, leaving 14 bases between them. Here the CDR3 DNA reads TGTGCCAGCAGCCAATCCGACGGGTCACTAGCCAAAAACATTCAGTACTTC. Translating gives CASSQSDGSLAKNIQYF.

This clonotype was counted only a few times. V usage is TRBV5-1 and J usage is TRBJ2-5; weak D call: TRBD2 (7 bases). Germline CDR1 is SGHRS and CDR2 is YFSETQ. Trimming stripped 0 bases from V and 5 bases from J, with 14 bases between. The length of the CDR3 is 15 residues. CDR3 region: CASSLDGGGRETQYF. DNA of the CDR3: TGCGCCAGCAGCTTGGATGGGGGGGGCCGTGAGACCCAGTACTTC.

With respect to this clonotype: An end of the junction does not agree with germline; a read error may underlie this. This sequence joins TRBV6-1 and TRBJ2-1; 10 nucleotides align to TRBD2. This CDR3 is built from 15 residues. The germline V gene has CDR1 MNHNS and CDR2 SASEGT. The CDR3: CASREGTSVYNEQLF. As DNA, the CDR3 is TGTGCCAGCAGAGAAGGGACTAGCGTCTACAATGAGCAGCTCTTC.

The chain employs TRBV7-9 and TRBJ1-2; 7 nucleotides agree with TRBD1. The germline CDR1 and CDR2 sequences are SEHNR and FQNEAQ (reference sequence). The CDR3 consists of 14 residues. V was pared by 2 bases and J by 5 bases, with 5 bases of the junction left unmatched. This chain's CDR3 is CASSLMEGAYGYTF. In nucleotides, the CDR3 is TGTGCCAGCAGCTTAATGGAGGGGGCGTATGGCTACACCTTC.

This CDR3 reads CASSAGLAGDGETQYF. Written as DNA, the CDR3 is TGTGCCAGCAGCGCTGGACTAGCGGGGGACGGGGAGACCCAGTACTTC. The chain employs TRBV2 and TRBJ2-5, with 13 bases that match TRBD2. Germline V gene data show CDR1 as SNHLY and CDR2 as FYNNEI. Trimming took 6 bases from V and 5 from J; bases not matched to a gene: 9. The length of the CDR3 is 16 residues.

The chain has TRBV5-1 and TRBJ2-5; D unresolved. Trimming pared 4 bases from V and 0 bases from J, leaving 4 bases between. CDR3 size: 12 residues. CDR1 SGHRS and CDR2 YFSETQ come from the germline V gene. This CDR3 is CASSRNQETQYF. In DNA form, the CDR3 reads TGCGCCAGCAGCAGGAACCAAGAGACCCAGTACTTC. The variable domain in full, completed from reference TRBV5-1 and TRBJ2-5, reads KAGVTQTPRYLIKTRGQQVTLSCSPISGHRSVSWYQQTPGQGLQFLFEYFSETQRNKGNFPGRFSGRQFSNSRSEMNVSTLELGDSALYLCASSRNQETQYFGPGTRLLVL.

This clonotype has just one count. The rearrangement uses TRBV3-1 and TRBJ2-6; D is unresolved. Germline values: CDR1 LGHDT, CDR2 YNNKEL (reference sequence). The V end lost 0 bases, the J end lost 2 bases, and 17 bases lay between the germline ends. The CDR3 sequence is 19 residues long. The CDR3 region has the DNA TGTGCCAGCAGCCAAGATCTTGGCATTGGGAAGGCTGGGGCCAACGTCCTGACTTTC. This encodes CASSQDLGIGKAGANVLTF.